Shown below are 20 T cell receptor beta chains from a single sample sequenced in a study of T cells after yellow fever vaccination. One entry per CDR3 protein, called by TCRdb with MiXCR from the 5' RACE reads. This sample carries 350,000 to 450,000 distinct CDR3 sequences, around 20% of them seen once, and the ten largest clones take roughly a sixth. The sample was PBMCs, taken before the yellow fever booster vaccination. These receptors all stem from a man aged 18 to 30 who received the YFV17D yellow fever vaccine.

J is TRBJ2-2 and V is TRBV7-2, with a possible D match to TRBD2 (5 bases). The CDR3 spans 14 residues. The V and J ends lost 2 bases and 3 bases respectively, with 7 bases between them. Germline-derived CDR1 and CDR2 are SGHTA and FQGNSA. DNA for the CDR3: TGTGCCAGCAGCTTATCGAGGGACACCGGGGAGCTGTTTTTT. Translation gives CASSLSRDTGELFF.

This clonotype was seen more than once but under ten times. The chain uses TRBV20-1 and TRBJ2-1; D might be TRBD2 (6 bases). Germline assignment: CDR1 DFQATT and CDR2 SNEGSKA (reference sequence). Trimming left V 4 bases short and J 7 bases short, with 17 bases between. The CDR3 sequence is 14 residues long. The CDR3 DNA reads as TGCAGTGCTAATAGGCTAGCGAATGGAAATGAGCAGTTCTTC. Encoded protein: CSANRLANGNEQFF.

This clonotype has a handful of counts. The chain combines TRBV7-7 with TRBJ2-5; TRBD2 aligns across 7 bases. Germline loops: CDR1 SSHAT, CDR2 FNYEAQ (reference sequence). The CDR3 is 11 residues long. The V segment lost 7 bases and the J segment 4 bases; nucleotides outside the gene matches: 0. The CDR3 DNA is TGTGCCAGCACTAGCGGAGAGACCCAGTACTTC. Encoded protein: CASTSGETQYF. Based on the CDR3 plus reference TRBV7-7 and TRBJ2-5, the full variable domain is GAGVSQSPRYKVTKRGQDVTLRCDPISSHATLYWYQQALGQGPEFLTYFNYEAQPDKSGLPSDRFSAERPEGSISTLTIQRTEQRDSAMYRCASTSGETQYFGPGTRLLVL.

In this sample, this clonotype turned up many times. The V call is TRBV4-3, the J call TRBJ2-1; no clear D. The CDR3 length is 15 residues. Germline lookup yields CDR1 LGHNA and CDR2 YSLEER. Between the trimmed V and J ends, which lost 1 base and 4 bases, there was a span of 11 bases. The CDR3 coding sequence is TGCGCCAGCAGCCAAGGGACGGCAGCATACAATGAGCAGTTCTTC. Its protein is CASSQGTAAYNEQFF.

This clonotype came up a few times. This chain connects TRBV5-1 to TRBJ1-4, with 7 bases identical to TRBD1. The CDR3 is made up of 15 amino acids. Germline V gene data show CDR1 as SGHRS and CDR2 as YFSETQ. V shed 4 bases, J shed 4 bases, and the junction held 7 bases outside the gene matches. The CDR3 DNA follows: TGCGCCAGCAGCCAGCTGACAGGGCGTAATGAAAAACTGTTTTTT. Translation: CASSQLTGRNEKLFF.

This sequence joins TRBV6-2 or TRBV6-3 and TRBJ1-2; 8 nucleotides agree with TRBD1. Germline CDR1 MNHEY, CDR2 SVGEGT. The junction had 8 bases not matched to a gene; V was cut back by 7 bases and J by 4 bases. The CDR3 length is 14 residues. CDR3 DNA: TGTGCCAGCAATGGACAGGGTGTAGGCTATGGCTACACCTTC. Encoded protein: CASNGQGVGYGYTF.

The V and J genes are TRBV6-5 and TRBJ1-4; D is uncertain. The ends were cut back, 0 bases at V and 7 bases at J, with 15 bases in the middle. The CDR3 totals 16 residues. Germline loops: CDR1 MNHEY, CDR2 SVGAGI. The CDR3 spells CASSYSAAGSGEKLFF. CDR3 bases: TGTGCCAGCAGTTACTCTGCGGCGGGCTCGGGTGAAAAACTGTTTTTT.

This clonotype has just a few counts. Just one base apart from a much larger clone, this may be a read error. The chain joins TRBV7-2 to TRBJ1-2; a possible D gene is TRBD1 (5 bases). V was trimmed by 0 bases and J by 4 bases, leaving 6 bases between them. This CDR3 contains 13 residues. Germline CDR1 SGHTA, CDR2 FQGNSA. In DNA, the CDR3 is TGTGCCAGCAGCTTAGCAGGGGTCTATGGCTACACCTTC. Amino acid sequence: CASSLAGVYGYTF.

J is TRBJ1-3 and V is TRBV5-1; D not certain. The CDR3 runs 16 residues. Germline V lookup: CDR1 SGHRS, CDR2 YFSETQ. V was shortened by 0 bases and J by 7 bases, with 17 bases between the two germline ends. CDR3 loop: CASSLAGSAMGNTIYF. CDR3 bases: TGCGCCAGCAGCTTGGCAGGCAGTGCGATGGGGAACACCATATATTTT.

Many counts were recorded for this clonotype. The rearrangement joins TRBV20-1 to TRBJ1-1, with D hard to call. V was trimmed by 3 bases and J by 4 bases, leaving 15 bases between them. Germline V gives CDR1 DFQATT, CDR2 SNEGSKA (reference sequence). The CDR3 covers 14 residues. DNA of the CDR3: TGCAGTGCTAGTTCCATCTCCGGGAGCACTGAAGCTTTCTTT. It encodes CSASSISGSTEAFF.

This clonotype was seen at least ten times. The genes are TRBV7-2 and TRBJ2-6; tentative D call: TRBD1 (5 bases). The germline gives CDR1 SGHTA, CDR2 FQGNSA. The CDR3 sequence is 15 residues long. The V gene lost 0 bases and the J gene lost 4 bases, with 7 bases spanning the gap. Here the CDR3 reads CASSLAGAGANVLTF. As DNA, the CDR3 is TGTGCCAGCAGCTTAGCAGGGGCCGGGGCCAACGTCCTGACTTTC.

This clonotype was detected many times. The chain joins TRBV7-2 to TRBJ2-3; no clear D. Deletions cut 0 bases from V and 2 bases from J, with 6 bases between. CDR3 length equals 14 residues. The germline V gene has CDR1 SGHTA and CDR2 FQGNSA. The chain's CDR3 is CASSLAGNTDTQYF. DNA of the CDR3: TGTGCCAGCAGCTTAGCGGGGAACACAGATACGCAGTATTTT. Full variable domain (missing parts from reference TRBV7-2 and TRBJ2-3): GAGVSQSPSNKVTEKGKDVELRCDPISGHTALYWYRQSLGQGLEFLIYFQGNSAPDKSGLPSDRFSAERTGGSVSTLTIQRTQQEDSAVYLCASSLAGNTDTQYFGPGTRLTVL.

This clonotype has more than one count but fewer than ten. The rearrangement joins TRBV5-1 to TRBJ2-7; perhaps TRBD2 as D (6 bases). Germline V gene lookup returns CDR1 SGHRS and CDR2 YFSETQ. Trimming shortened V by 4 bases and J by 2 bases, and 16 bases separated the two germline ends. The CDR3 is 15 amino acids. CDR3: CASSRRGVSTYEQYF. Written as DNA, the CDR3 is TGCGCCAGCAGCCGGAGGGGAGTAAGTACCTACGAGCAGTACTTC.

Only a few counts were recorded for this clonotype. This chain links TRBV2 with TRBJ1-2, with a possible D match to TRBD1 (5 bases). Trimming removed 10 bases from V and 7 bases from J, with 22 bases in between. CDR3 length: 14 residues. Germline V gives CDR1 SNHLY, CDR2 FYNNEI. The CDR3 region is CATATRQTGRGYTF. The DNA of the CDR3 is TGTGCCACCGCAACAAGACAGACGGGACGTGGCTACACCTTC.

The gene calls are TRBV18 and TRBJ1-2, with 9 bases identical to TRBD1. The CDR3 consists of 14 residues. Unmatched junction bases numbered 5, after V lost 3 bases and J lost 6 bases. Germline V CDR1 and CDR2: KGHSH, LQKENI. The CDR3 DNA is TGTGCCAGCTCACCTCGGGACAGGGTTCATGGCTACACCTTC. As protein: CASSPRDRVHGYTF.

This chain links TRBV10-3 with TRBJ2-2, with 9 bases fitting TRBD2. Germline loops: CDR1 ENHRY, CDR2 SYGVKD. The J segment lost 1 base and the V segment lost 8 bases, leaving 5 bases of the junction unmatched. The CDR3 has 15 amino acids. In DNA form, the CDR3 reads TGTGCCATCGGGGCTAGCGGGGTGAACACCGGGGAGCTGTTTTTT. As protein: CAIGASGVNTGELFF.

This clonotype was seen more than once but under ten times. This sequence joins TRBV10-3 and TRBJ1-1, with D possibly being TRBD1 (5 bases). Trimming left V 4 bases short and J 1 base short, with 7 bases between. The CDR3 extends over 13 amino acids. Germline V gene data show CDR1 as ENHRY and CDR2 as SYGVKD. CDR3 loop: CAISVTENTEAFF. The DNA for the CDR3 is TGTGCCATCAGTGTGACAGAGAACACTGAAGCTTTCTTT.

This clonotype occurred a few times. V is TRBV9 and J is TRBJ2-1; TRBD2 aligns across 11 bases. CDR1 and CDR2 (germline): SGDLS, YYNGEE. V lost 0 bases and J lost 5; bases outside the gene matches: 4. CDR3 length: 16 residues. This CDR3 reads CASSVGTSGGNNEQFF. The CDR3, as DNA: TGTGCCAGCAGCGTAGGAACTAGCGGGGGAAACAATGAGCAGTTCTTC.

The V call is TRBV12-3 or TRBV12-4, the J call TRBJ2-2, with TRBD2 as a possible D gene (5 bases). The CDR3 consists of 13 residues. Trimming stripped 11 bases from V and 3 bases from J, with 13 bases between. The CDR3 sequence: CAGGAWDTGELFF. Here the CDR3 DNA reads TGTGCCGGAGGTGCTTGGGACACCGGGGAGCTGTTTTTT.

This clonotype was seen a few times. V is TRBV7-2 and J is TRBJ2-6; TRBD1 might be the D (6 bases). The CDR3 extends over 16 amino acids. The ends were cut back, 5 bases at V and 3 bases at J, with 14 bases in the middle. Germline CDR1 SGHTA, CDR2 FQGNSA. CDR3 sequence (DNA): TGTGCCAGCAGCGAGGAAACAGGGTATGGGGCCAACGTCCTGACTTTC. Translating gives CASSEETGYGANVLTF. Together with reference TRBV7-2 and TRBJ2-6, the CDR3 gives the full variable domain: GAGVSQSPSNKVTEKGKDVELRCDPISGHTALYWYRQSLGQGLEFLIYFQGNSAPDKSGLPSDRFSAERTGGSVSTLTIQRTQQEDSAVYLCASSEETGYGANVLTFGAGSRLTVL.